The rows below give T cell receptor beta chains drawn from one sample of a study of intratumoral heterogeneity in liver cancer. Libraries were prepared by immunoSEQ multiplex PCR; TCRdb keeps only in-frame clonotypes and omits some of them. The table shows some 21,000 clones, with 73% occurring only once. The sequences come from tumor-adjacent normal tissue, collected before any cancer treatment. Receptors originate from a woman in her seventies with hepatocellular carcinoma. Each CDR3 is given without its conserved first and last residue.

j_gene,v_gene,CDR3aa
TRBJ2-7,TRBV2,ASRAGGAYEQY
TRBJ2-7,TRBV24-1,ATSETGTGGEQY
TRBJ1-3,TRBV5-1,ASSLPGGGGNTIY
TRBJ2-3,TRBV28,ASSSIGTRGQDTQY
TRBJ1-4,TRBV27,ASSLGGLGINEKLF
TRBJ1-5,TRBV27,ASSYQANQPQH
TRBJ1-2,TRBV28,ASSLWPDSNYGYT
TRBJ2-2,TRBV19,ASSIDRGLVGELF
TRBJ1-2,TRBV6-5,ASSSGRLNYGYT
TRBJ1-5,TRBV5-7,ASSLDDRASRNQPQH
TRBJ1-5,TRBV6-5,ASSLDRGGNQPQH
TRBJ2-2,TRBV10-2,ASTGGRTGELF
TRBJ2-3,TRBV5-1,ASSQITGGTDTQY
TRBJ2-2,TRBV4-1,ASSPRTGRDTGELF
TRBJ2-4,TRBV5-6,ASSLNTPKNIQY
TRBJ2-1,TRBV5-1,ASSGGDSDNEQF
TRBJ2-6,TRBV19,ASSIGRAEAGANVLT
TRBJ2-7,TRBV28,ASSPGGQGARSSYEQY
TRBJ1-6,TRBV10-3,AISDLYSPLH
TRBJ2-1,TRBV28,ASSSLAPNEQF
TRBJ2-5,TRBV6-2/TRBV6-3,ASSYGPGREPRRQETQY
TRBJ2-1,TRBV7-3,ASSKIGREGRNEQF
TRBJ2-3,TRBV24-1,ATSDLQSGFDTQY
TRBJ2-5,TRBV6-5,ASSYWLPNQGGTQY
TRBJ1-2,TRBV10-3,AIKRRGEGYT
TRBJ2-3,TRBV20-1,SVAGTDTQY
TRBJ1-6,TRBV30,AWTPTGLMNSPLH
TRBJ1-5,TRBV6-5,ASRPTGGQPQH
TRBJ2-7,TRBV21-1,ASTLGGREITYEQY
TRBJ2-7,TRBV7-2,ASSLDKWTGEQY
TRBJ2-1,TRBV5-1,ASSLGYGDNEQF
TRBJ1-2,TRBV15,ATSSGVGGNYGYT
TRBJ2-3,TRBV9,ASSVQAELRDTQY
TRBJ2-5,TRBV5-1,ASSSAGAVETQY
TRBJ2-5,TRBV5-1,ASRNGPNEAETQY
TRBJ1-5,TRBV5-1,ASSHDPGDQPQH
TRBJ1-5,TRBV7-2,ASSPGHRTNQPQH